The 32 T cell receptor beta chains below come from one sample, sequenced in a study of human T cells and chemical hapten exposure. TCRdb analysed the RACE reads with MiXCR anew, one entry per CDR3 protein. The profile shows under 200,000 distinct CDR3 sequences, approximately 29% of them singletons. This sample's time point: pre-sensitization, week 0. Regarding treatment: therapeutic diphenylcyclopropenone sensitization with weekly scalp DPC. The sequences come from whole blood, collected in connection with sensitization to the hapten diphenylcyclopropenone (DPC). These receptors all stem from a woman in her thirties with alopecia areata. Some clones in this sample may be carry-over from other donors' samples.

A few counts support this clonotype. The chain employs TRBV20-1 and TRBJ2-2, with unresolved D. V was trimmed by 4 bases and J by 6 bases, leaving 6 bases between them. From germline, CDR1 is DFQATT and CDR2 SNEGSKA (reference sequence). The CDR3 covers 11 residues. DNA for the CDR3: TGCAGTGCTACGGGTTCCGGGGAGCTGTTTTTT. It translates to CSATGSGELFF.

The chain recombines TRBV28 with TRBJ1-2; no reliable D call. The V and J ends lost 7 bases and 0 bases respectively, with 18 bases between them. The CDR3 is made up of 16 amino acids. Germline CDR1 MDHEN, CDR2 SYDVKM. The CDR3, as DNA: TGTGCCAGCAAAGTCCCGGTCGGCCAAGCTAACTATGGCTACACCTTC. Encoded protein: CASKVPVGQANYGYTF.

The chain joins TRBV18 to TRBJ1-4, with no clear D. The CDR3 length is 14 residues. The germline gives CDR1 KGHSH, CDR2 LQKENI. Trimming removed 1 base from V and 0 bases from J, with 3 bases in between. The CDR3 nucleotides are TGTGCCAGCTCACCACTCTCAACTAATGAAAAACTGTTTTTT. This sequence encodes CASSPLSTNEKLFF.

This chain joins TRBV7-2 and TRBJ2-1; 9 bases are a match to TRBD1. Germline loops: CDR1 SGHTA, CDR2 FQGNSA. This CDR3 region has 15 residues. V trimming: 4 bases; J trimming: 7 bases; junction bases outside the gene matches: 8. The CDR3 loop is CASSSPGQGANEQFF. CDR3 DNA: TGTGCCAGCAGCTCACCGGGACAGGGAGCGAATGAGCAGTTCTTC.

V is TRBV6-2 or TRBV6-3 and J is TRBJ2-1, with D perhaps TRBD2 (5 bases). The germline V gene encodes CDR1 MNHEY and CDR2 SVGEGT. The V gene lost 5 bases and the J gene lost 2 bases, with 13 bases spanning the gap. The CDR3 is 15 residues long. The CDR3 nucleotides are TGTGCCAGCAGTGAGGGAACGTCAGCCTACAATGAGCAGTTCTTC. This gives the protein CASSEGTSAYNEQFF.

The chain joins TRBV16 to TRBJ1-1, with 8 bases matching TRBD1. The CDR3 runs to 14 residues. V shed 5 bases and J 1 base; nucleotides not matched to a gene: 3. Germline assignment: CDR1 KGHSY and CDR2 FQNENV. The CDR3 sequence is CASSSQGGNTEAFF. The CDR3 region has the DNA TGTGCCAGCAGCTCACAGGGGGGGAACACTGAAGCTTTCTTT.

This clonotype was seen a handful of times. This chain connects TRBV10-3 to TRBJ1-1; the D is unclear. The germline V gene encodes CDR1 ENHRY and CDR2 SYGVKD. The V gene lost 2 bases and the J gene lost 5 bases, with 9 bases spanning the gap. This CDR3 has 13 residues. CDR3 sequence (DNA): TGTGCCATCAGTGAGATGGGGAGGACTGAAGCTTTCTTT. Protein: CAISEMGRTEAFF.

The chain joins TRBV20-1 to TRBJ1-5; TRBD1 matches at 9 bases. The ends lost 6 bases at V and 6 bases at J; junction bases unmatched: 9. The germline CDR1 and CDR2 sequences are DFQATT and SNEGSKA (reference sequence). This CDR3 has 14 amino acids. CDR3 nucleotides: TGCAGTGCCGGACCTGGGACAGGGTCTCAGCCCCAGCATTTT. It is translated as CSAGPGTGSQPQHF.

The chain recombines TRBV28 with TRBJ2-7; no firm D call. Germline V lookup: CDR1 MDHEN, CDR2 SYDVKM. Trimming pared 5 bases from V and 0 bases from J, leaving 14 bases between. This CDR3 has 15 residues. CDR3 protein: CASSPLQASSYEQYF. CDR3 nucleotide sequence: TGTGCCAGCAGTCCCCTCCAAGCGAGCTCCTACGAGCAGTACTTC.

The table lists this clonotype with a few counts. This sequence joins TRBV4-3 and TRBJ2-4; D is ambiguous. Trimming shortened V by 0 bases and J by 2 bases, and 11 bases separated the two germline ends. The CDR3 runs 16 residues. Germline V gives CDR1 LGHNA, CDR2 YSLEER. The DNA of the CDR3 is TGCGCCAGCAGCCAAGATTTTACGAGTACCAAAAACATTCAGTACTTC. It yields the protein CASSQDFTSTKNIQYF.

The table lists this clonotype with a few counts. This sequence joins TRBV7-2 and TRBJ1-5; weak D call: TRBD1 (6 bases). CDR3 length equals 15 residues. V was pared by 1 base and J by 5 bases, with 12 bases between. Germline assignment: CDR1 SGHTA and CDR2 FQGNSA. The DNA for the CDR3 is TGTGCCAGCAGCTTAGTAGGACAGTCCGATCAGCCCCAGCATTTT. This sequence encodes CASSLVGQSDQPQHF.

This clonotype appeared a few times. DNA of the CDR3: TGTGCCAGCAGCCGAGACGCCGTGAACACTGAAGCTTTCTTT. Residues: CASSRDAVNTEAFF. The chain couples TRBV6-2 or TRBV6-3 to TRBJ1-1; D gene unclear. Germline lookup yields CDR1 MNHEY and CDR2 SVGEGT. V was clipped by 6 bases and J by 0 bases, with 11 bases between them. The length of the CDR3 is 14 residues.

This clonotype was seen a handful of times. The chain employs TRBV20-1 and TRBJ2-7, with a possible D match to TRBD1 (6 bases). Trimming left V 0 bases short and J 2 bases short, with 14 bases between. The CDR3 contains 15 residues. Looked up from germline, CDR1 is DFQATT and CDR2 is SNEGSKA (reference sequence). CDR3 sequence reads: CSARDPRGMAYEQYF. In nucleotides, the CDR3 is TGCAGTGCTAGAGATCCCAGGGGAATGGCCTACGAGCAGTACTTC.

This chain links TRBV27 with TRBJ2-7; 11 bases agree with TRBD2. Trimming took 6 bases from V and 5 from J; bases not matched to a gene: 9. The CDR3 has 15 amino acids. CDR1 MNHEY and CDR2 SMNVEV come from the germline V gene (reference sequence). CDR3 in amino acids: CASSATSGSRNEQYF. The CDR3 nucleotides read TGTGCCAGCAGCGCTACTAGCGGGAGCAGGAACGAGCAGTACTTC.

The chain is built from TRBV15 and TRBJ1-2; weak D call: TRBD1 (5 bases). This CDR3 has 14 residues. The ends were cut back, 1 base at V and 2 bases at J, with 8 bases in the middle. CDR1 LNHNV and CDR2 YYDKDF come from the germline V gene (reference sequence). DNA for the CDR3: TGTGCCACCAGCAGAGCTCGACAGAACTATGGCTACACCTTC. It encodes CATSRARQNYGYTF.

The chain is built from TRBV3-1 and TRBJ2-5; 8 nucleotides agree with TRBD2. V gave up 7 bases and J gave up 2 bases; unmatched junction bases: 9. The length of the CDR3 is 15 residues. Germline V gives CDR1 LGHDT, CDR2 YNNKEL (reference sequence). This CDR3 reads CASTRPRGGQETQYF. The CDR3 bases are TGTGCCAGCACTCGACCCCGCGGGGGGCAAGAGACCCAGTACTTC.

The rearrangement links TRBV4-2 to TRBJ1-5, with D maybe TRBD1 (5 bases). Trimming took 2 bases from V and 6 from J, leaving 17 bases between them. Germline CDR1 reads LGHNA; CDR2 reads YNFKEQ. The CDR3 has 16 residues. For the CDR3, the DNA is TGTGCCAGCAGCCAATTTTGGGGCAGGGAGAGTCAGCCCCAGCATTTT. This gives the protein CASSQFWGRESQPQHF.

This clonotype was found a few times. The V call is TRBV4-2, the J call TRBJ2-7; D not resolved. Germline CDR1 reads LGHNA; CDR2 reads YNFKEQ. The CDR3 totals 14 residues. Trimming removed 2 bases from V and 2 bases from J, with 10 bases in between. This CDR3 reads CASSQSGRTYEQYF. CDR3 nucleotide sequence: TGTGCCAGCAGCCAATCTGGCCGGACCTACGAGCAGTACTTC.

The table lists this clonotype with a few counts. V gene TRBV29-1 combines with J gene TRBJ2-4; tentatively, D is TRBD1 (5 bases). CDR1 and CDR2 from the germline V gene are SQVTM and ANQGSEA. This CDR3 is 13 amino acids long. V lost 4 bases, J lost 3 bases, and 10 bases lay in between. The CDR3 nucleotides are TGCAGCGTTGGACAGTGGGACAAAAACATTCAGTACTTC. The encoded protein is CSVGQWDKNIQYF.

This clonotype was counted at least ten times. The chain recombines TRBV19 with TRBJ2-3; 11 nucleotides match TRBD2. The germline CDR1 and CDR2 sequences are LNHDA and SQIVND (reference sequence). Germline trimming cut 7 bases from V and 8 bases from J; bases unmatched to any gene: 8. The CDR3 consists of 14 residues. DNA of the CDR3: TGTGCCAGTACCATAGCGGGGGGGTATGGTACGCAGTATTTT. As protein: CASTIAGGYGTQYF.

This clonotype came up a few times. The rearrangement links TRBV28 to TRBJ2-7, with D perhaps assigned TRBD1 or TRBD2 (5 bases each). The CDR3 runs to 12 residues. V gave up 7 bases and J gave up 6 bases, with 13 bases separating them. Germline assignment: CDR1 MDHEN and CDR2 SYDVKM. The CDR3 loop reads CASTLTRGEQYF. DNA of the CDR3: TGTGCCAGCACCCTTACTAGGGGCGAGCAGTACTTC. The full variable domain, with the rest looked up from reference TRBV28 and TRBJ2-7, is DVKVTQSSRYLVKRTGEKVFLECVQDMDHENMFWYRQDPGLGLRLIYFSYDVKMKEKGDIPEGYSVSREKKERFSLILESASTNQTSMYLCASTLTRGEQYFGPGTRLTVT.

The chain uses TRBV10-3 and TRBJ1-5, with TRBD1 matching 9 bases. Unmatched junction bases numbered 6, after V lost 4 bases and J lost 5 bases. The CDR3 sequence is 15 residues long. Germline CDR1 ENHRY, CDR2 SYGVKD. CDR3 DNA: TGTGCCATCAGTGCGGCGACAGGGGGTGATCAGCCCCAGCATTTT. Protein product: CAISAATGGDQPQHF.

This clonotype was counted only a few times. V gene TRBV7-3 combines with J gene TRBJ1-1; D not resolved. The length of the CDR3 is 13 residues. Germline CDR1 and CDR2: SGHTA and FQGTGA. V lost 1 base to trimming and J lost 1 base, with 4 bases between them. This chain's CDR3 is CASSLMWNTEAFF. CDR3 sequence (DNA): TGTGCCAGCAGCTTAATGTGGAACACTGAAGCTTTCTTT.

V gene TRBV15 combines with J gene TRBJ2-3; TRBD1 matches 8 bases. The CDR3 covers 17 residues. Germline V lookup: CDR1 LNHNV, CDR2 YYDKDF (reference sequence). J was trimmed by 4 bases and V by 1 base; bases with no gene match: 10. As DNA, the CDR3 is TGTGCCACCAGCAGAGGAAAAGGGCAGGGGGCCTCAGATACGCAGTATTTT. Translated: CATSRGKGQGASDTQYF.

V usage is TRBV6-5 and J usage is TRBJ2-5; D not resolved. The CDR3 loop spans 13 amino acids. Deletions cut 5 bases from V and 4 bases from J, with 11 bases between. Germline values: CDR1 MNHEY, CDR2 SVGAGI. This CDR3 is CASSDGEGETQYF. CDR3 DNA sequence: TGTGCCAGCAGTGACGGCGAAGGAGAGACCCAGTACTTC.

This sequence joins TRBV7-3 and TRBJ2-1; no clear D. The CDR3 extends over 14 amino acids. Germline CDR1 SGHTA, CDR2 FQGTGA. Deletions cut 5 bases from V and 7 bases from J, with 15 bases between. This chain's CDR3 is CASSRPTLSNEQFF. The CDR3 coding sequence is TGTGCCAGCAGCCGCCCCACCCTTAGTAATGAGCAGTTCTTC.

This clonotype was detected a few times. The V gene is TRBV4-1, the J gene TRBJ1-1; maybe TRBD1 (5 bases). With 3 bases removed from V and 2 bases from J, the gap between germline ends came to 10 bases. Germline V gives CDR1 MGHRA, CDR2 YSYEKL. This CDR3 comprises 14 residues. The CDR3: CASSQTTVNTEAFF. The CDR3 DNA reads as TGCGCCAGCAGCCAGACGACAGTCAACACTGAAGCTTTCTTT.

This clonotype came up a few times. The chain employs TRBV30 and TRBJ1-5; D gene ambiguous. The germline V gene has CDR1 GTSNPN and CDR2 SVGIG (reference sequence). CDR3 size: 14 residues. V gave up 0 bases and J gave up 2 bases, with 8 bases separating them. Written as DNA, the CDR3 is TGTGCCTGGAGTGTAAGTAGGGGCAATCAGCCCCAGCATTTT. This codes for CAWSVSRGNQPQHF.

The chain uses TRBV7-9 and TRBJ2-5; weak D call: TRBD2 (6 bases). V dropped 5 bases and J dropped 9 bases, with 13 bases sitting between them. The length of the CDR3 is 12 residues. CDR1 SEHNR and CDR2 FQNEAQ come from the germline V gene (reference sequence). This chain's CDR3 is CASSAGGKAQYF. The CDR3 bases are TGTGCCAGCAGCGCCGGGGGTAAGGCCCAGTACTTC.

The rearrangement joins TRBV7-9 to TRBJ2-1; 12 bases are shared with TRBD2. CDR1 and CDR2 (germline): SEHNR, FQNEAQ (reference sequence). V shed 8 bases, J shed 7 bases, and the junction held 6 bases outside the gene matches. This CDR3 has 14 amino acids. Here the CDR3 DNA reads TGTGCCAGCTCGACTAGCGGGAGTTTTAATGAGCAGTTCTTC. Protein product: CASSTSGSFNEQFF.

The table lists this clonotype with a few counts. This rearrangement joins TRBV7-2 to TRBJ2-2, with 7 bases matching TRBD2. V lost 6 bases, J lost 7 bases, and 17 bases stayed unmatched. Germline V gene sequence: CDR1 SGHTA, CDR2 FQGNSA. CDR3 length equals 17 residues. CDR3 coding DNA: TGTGCCAGCAGGCCGTGGGGCGGGGGACTATCTGTCGGGGAGCTGTTTTTT. Amino acid sequence: CASRPWGGGLSVGELFF.

This clonotype was counted only a few times. The chain has TRBV28 and TRBJ2-3, with 7 bases matching TRBD2. Germline assignment: CDR1 MDHEN and CDR2 SYDVKM. The V gene end was trimmed by 6 bases and the J gene end by 9 bases; junction bases not matched to a gene: 6. The CDR3 extends over 12 amino acids. CDR3: CASSQLARTQYF. The CDR3, as DNA: TGTGCCAGCAGCCAACTAGCGAGGACGCAGTATTTT.